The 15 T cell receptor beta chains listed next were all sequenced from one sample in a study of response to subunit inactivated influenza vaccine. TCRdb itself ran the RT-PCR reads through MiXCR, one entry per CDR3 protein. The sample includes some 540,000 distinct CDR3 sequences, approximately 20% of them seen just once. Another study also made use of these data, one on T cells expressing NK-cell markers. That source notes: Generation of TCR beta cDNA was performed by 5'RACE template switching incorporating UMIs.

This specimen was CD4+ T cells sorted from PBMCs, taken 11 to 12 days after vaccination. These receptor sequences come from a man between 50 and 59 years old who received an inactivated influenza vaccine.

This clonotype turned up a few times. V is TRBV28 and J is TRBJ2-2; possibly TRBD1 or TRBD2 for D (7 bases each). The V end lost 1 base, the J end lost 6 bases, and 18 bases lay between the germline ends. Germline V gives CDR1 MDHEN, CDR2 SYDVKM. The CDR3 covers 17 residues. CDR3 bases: TGTGCCAGCAGTTTATTTGATTTGGGAGGGGGCCCCGGGGAGCTGTTTTTT. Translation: CASSLFDLGGGPGELFF.

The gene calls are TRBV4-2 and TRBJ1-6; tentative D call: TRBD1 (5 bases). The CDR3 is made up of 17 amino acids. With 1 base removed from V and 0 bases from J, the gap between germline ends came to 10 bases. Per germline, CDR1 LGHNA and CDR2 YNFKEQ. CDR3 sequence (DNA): TGTGCCAGCAGCCAAGTCGGGCAGGGCTCCTATAATTCACCCCTCCACTTT. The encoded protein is CASSQVGQGSYNSPLHF.

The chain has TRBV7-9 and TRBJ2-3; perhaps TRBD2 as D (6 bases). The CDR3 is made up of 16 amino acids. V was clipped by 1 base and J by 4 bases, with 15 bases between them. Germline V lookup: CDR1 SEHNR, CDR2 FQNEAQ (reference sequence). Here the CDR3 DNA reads TGTGCCAGCAGCTTAGATGGCGTCAGGGAGGCAGATACGCAGTATTTT. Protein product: CASSLDGVREADTQYF.

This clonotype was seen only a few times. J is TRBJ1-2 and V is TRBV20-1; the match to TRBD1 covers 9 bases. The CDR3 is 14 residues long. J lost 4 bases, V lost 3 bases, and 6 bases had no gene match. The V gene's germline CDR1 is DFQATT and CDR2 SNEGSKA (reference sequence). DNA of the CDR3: TGCAGTGCTAGGCAGACAGGGGGAGTCTATGGCTACACCTTC. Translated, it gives CSARQTGGVYGYTF.

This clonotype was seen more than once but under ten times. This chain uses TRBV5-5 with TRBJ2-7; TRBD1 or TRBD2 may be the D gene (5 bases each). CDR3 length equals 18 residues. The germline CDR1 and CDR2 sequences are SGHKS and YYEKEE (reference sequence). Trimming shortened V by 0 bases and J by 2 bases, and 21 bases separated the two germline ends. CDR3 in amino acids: CASSLGFEGRVGPYEQYF. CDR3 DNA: TGTGCCAGCAGCTTGGGGTTCGAGGGCAGGGTCGGGCCCTACGAGCAGTACTTC. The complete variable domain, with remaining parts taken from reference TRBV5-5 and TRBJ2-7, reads DAGVTQSPTHLIKTRGQQVTLRCSPISGHKSVSWYQQVLGQGPQFIFQYYEKEERGRGNFPDRFSARQFPNYSSELNVNALLLGDSALYLCASSLGFEGRVGPYEQYFGPGTRLTVT.

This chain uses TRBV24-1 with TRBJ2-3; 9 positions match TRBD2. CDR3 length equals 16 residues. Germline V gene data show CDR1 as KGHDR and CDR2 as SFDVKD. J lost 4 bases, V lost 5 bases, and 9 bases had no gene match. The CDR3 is CATSAGGRALADTQYF. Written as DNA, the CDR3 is TGTGCCACCAGTGCTGGCGGGAGGGCCCTCGCAGATACGCAGTATTTT.

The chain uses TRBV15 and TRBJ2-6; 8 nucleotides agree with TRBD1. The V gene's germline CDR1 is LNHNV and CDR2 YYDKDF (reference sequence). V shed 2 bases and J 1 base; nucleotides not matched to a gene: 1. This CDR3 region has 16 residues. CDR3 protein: CATSRQGASGANVLTF. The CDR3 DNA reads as TGTGCCACCAGCAGACAGGGGGCGTCTGGGGCCAACGTCCTGACTTTC.

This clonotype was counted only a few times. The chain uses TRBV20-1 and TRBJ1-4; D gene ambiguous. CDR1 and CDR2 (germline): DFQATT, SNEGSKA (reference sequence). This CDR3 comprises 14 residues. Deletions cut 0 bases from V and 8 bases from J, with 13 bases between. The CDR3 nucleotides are TGCAGTGCTAGAGATAGCGGAGTGGGAGAAAAACTGTTTTTT. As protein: CSARDSGVGEKLFF.

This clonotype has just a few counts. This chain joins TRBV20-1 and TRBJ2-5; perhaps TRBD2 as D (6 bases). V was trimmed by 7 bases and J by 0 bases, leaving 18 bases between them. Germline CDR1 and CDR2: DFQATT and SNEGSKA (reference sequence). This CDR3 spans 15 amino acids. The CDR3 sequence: CSVEGPPPYQETQYF. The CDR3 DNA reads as TGCAGTGTGGAGGGGCCGCCCCCCTACCAAGAGACCCAGTACTTC.

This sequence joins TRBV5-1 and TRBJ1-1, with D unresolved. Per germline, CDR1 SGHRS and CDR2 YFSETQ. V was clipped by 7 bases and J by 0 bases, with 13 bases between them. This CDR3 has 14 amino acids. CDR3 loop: CASRVMGLNTEAFF. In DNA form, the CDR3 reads TGCGCCAGCCGTGTAATGGGCCTGAACACTGAAGCTTTCTTT.

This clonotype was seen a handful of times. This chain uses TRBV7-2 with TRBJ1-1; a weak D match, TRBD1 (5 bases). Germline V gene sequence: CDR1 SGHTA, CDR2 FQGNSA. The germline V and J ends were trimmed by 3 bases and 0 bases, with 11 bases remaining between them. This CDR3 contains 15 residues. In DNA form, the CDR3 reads TGTGCCAGCAGCTTCGGGGGACGGGTGAACACTGAAGCTTTCTTT. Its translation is CASSFGGRVNTEAFF.

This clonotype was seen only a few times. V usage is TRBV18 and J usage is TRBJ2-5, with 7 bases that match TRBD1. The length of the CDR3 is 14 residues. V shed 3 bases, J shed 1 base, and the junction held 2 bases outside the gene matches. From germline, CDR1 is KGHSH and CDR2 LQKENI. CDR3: CASSPGQTQETQYF. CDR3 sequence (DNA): TGTGCCAGCTCACCGGGACAGACCCAAGAGACCCAGTACTTC.

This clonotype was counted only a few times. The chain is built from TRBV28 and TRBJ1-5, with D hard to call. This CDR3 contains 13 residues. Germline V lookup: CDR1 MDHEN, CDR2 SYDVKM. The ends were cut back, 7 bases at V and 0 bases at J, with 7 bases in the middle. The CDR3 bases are TGTGCCAGCACGGTGATTAGCAATCAGCCCCAGCATTTT. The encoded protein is CASTVISNQPQHF.

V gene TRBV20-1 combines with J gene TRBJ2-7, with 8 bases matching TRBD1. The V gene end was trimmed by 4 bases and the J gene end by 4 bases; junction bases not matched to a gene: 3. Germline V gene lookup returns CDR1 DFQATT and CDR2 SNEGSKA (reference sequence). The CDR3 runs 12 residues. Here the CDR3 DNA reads TGCAGTGCTAAGACAGGGGTTTACGAGCAGTACTTC. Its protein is CSAKTGVYEQYF.

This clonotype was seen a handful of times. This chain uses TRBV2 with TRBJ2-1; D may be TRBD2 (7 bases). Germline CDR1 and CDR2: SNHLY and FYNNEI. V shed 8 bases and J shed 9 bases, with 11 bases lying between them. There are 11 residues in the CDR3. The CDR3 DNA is TGTGCCAGCCGGGGGGCGGGTGAGCAGTTCTTC. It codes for CASRGAGEQFF.